This T cell receptor beta chain was identified during a study of blood T cell repertoires in COVID-19. Recruited during active infection, patients (from Seattle) were subsequently followed longitudinally. Authors' processing steps: Amplification from reference gene primers served as the basis for estimated nucleated cell counts. Produced via immunoSEQ multiplex PCR; TCRdb's table is partial and in-frame only. V, J and clone size were drawn from that table, and D and trimming were deduced from the DNA. In the table there are about 530,000 clones, approximately 88% of which are singletons. There are 15 residues in the CDR3. V lost 6 bases, J lost 0 bases, and 4 bases stayed unmatched. Germline assignment: CDR1 GTSNPN and CDR2 SVGIG (reference sequence).

The rearrangement links TRBV30 to TRBJ2-2; 10 nucleotides line up with TRBD2. The clonotype comes from a woman in her forties or fifties with COVID-19, enrolled during active disease. Sequenced material: peripheral blood. The DNA for the CDR3 is TGTGCCTGTAGCGGGGGGATTGCGAACACCGGGGAGCTGTTTTTT. It yields the protein CACSGGIANTGELFF.